Below are 16 T cell receptor beta chains sequenced from a single sample in a study of blood T cells in healthy people across ages. A second PCR of roughly 7 to 11 cycles used a sample-barcoded 5' primer and a J-beta primer mix. One entry per CDR3 protein, called by TCRdb with MiXCR from the 5' RACE reads. In the table there are 700,000 to 900,000 distinct CDR3 sequences, about 26% of which are singletons. Another study also made use of these data, one on T cells of mothers and their children.

Sequencing input: blood. These receptors were obtained from a boy between 10 and 17 years old in good health.

The chain carries TRBV3-1 and TRBJ2-7; 7 positions agree with TRBD1. V lost 2 bases, J lost 6 bases, and 4 bases stayed unmatched. This CDR3 spans 13 amino acids. Germline V gene sequence: CDR1 LGHDT, CDR2 YNNKEL (reference sequence). Written as DNA, the CDR3 is TGTGCCAGCAGCCAACCTACAGGGGTCGAGCAGTACTTC. Amino acids: CASSQPTGVEQYF.

This clonotype was seen only once. The chain recombines TRBV12-3 or TRBV12-4 with TRBJ2-7; 7 bases agree with TRBD1. J was trimmed by 1 base and V by 6 bases; bases with no gene match: 9. The CDR3 has 15 amino acids. The CDR3 is CASRRNAGGSYEQYF. CDR3 coding DNA: TGTGCCAGCAGGCGGAACGCAGGGGGTTCCTACGAGCAGTACTTC.

In this sample, this clonotype turned up a few times. DNA of the CDR3: TGCGCCAGCAGCGGCGGGACTAGCGGGGGGCCCCCCGAGACCCAGTACTTC. This encodes CASSGGTSGGPPETQYF. This chain uses TRBV5-1 with TRBJ2-5, with 15 nucleotides matching TRBD2. This CDR3 contains 17 residues. Trimming cost V 4 bases and J 5 bases; bases outside gene matches: 9. Germline-derived CDR1 and CDR2 are SGHRS and YFSETQ.

The chain couples TRBV29-1 to TRBJ2-3, with D unclear. The V and J ends lost 2 bases and 4 bases respectively, with 13 bases between them. Germline V lookup: CDR1 SQVTM, CDR2 ANQGSEA. The CDR3 is 14 residues long. CDR3 in DNA: TGCAGCGTTGAAACGGGTGGATTCCCAGATACGCAGTATTTT. Its protein product is CSVETGGFPDTQYF.

This clonotype has just a few counts. The chain recombines TRBV5-6 with TRBJ2-5; D might be TRBD1 (5 bases). Trimming cost V 2 bases and J 5 bases, with 13 bases left between them. CDR3 length equals 14 residues. Germline CDR1 SGHDT, CDR2 YYEEEE. The CDR3 is CASSFGQAGETQYF. The DNA for the CDR3 is TGTGCCAGCAGCTTCGGCCAGGCAGGGGAGACCCAGTACTTC. Looking up the rest from reference TRBV5-6 and TRBJ2-5 gives the full variable domain: DAGVTQSPTHLIKTRGQQVTLRCSPKSGHDTVSWYQQALGQGPQFIFQYYEEEERQRGNFPDRFSGHQFPNYSSELNVNALLLGDSALYLCASSFGQAGETQYFGPGTRLLVL.

Only a few counts were recorded for this clonotype. The chain uses TRBV14 and TRBJ2-5, with 9 nucleotides matching TRBD2. This CDR3 is built from 16 residues. CDR1 SGHDN and CDR2 FVKESK come from the germline V gene. J gave up 5 bases and V 5 bases, and 12 bases lay outside the gene matches. The CDR3 bases are TGTGCCAGCAGCTCCCAGGCTAGCGGGGCCGGGGAGACCCAGTACTTC. Translating it yields CASSSQASGAGETQYF. Together with reference TRBV14 and TRBJ2-5, the CDR3 gives the full variable domain: EAGVTQFPSHSVIEKGQTVTLRCDPISGHDNLYWYRRVMGKEIKFLLHFVKESKQDESGMPNNRFLAERTGGTYSTLKVQPAELEDSGVYFCASSSQASGAGETQYFGPGTRLLVL.

This clonotype has more than one count but fewer than ten. The V and J genes are TRBV12-3 or TRBV12-4 and TRBJ2-3, with 8 bases identical to TRBD2. V was clipped by 6 bases and J by 4 bases; unmatched bases: 9. The length of the CDR3 is 15 residues. CDR3 DNA sequence: TGTGCCAGCAGCCCCGGTAGCGGGGTTCCAGATACGCAGTATTTT. It specifies CASSPGSGVPDTQYF.

This clonotype was seen only a few times. This sequence joins TRBV11-2 and TRBJ2-7, with TRBD2 matching over 10 bases. V lost 1 base and J lost 0; bases outside the gene matches: 9. This CDR3 is built from 18 residues. Germline assignment: CDR1 SGHAT and CDR2 FQNNGV. The CDR3 coding sequence is TGTGCCAGCAGCTTAGTAGTTGGGTCTAGCGGGGGCTCCTACGAGCAGTACTTC. This codes for CASSLVVGSSGGSYEQYF.

This clonotype turned up a few times. The chain carries TRBV10-1 and TRBJ1-2; the D is unclear. Deletions cut 2 bases from V and 2 bases from J, with 6 bases between. In germline, CDR1 is WNHNN, CDR2 SYGVQD (reference sequence). This CDR3 has 13 amino acids. The CDR3 sequence is CASSESQNYGYTF. The CDR3 bases are TGCGCCAGCAGTGAGAGTCAGAACTATGGCTACACCTTC.

Only a few counts were recorded for this clonotype. J is TRBJ2-7 and V is TRBV6-5; no definite D call. CDR1 is MNHEY, CDR2 SVGAGI, per germline. The CDR3 is made up of 15 amino acids. Trimming shortened V by 0 bases and J by 0 bases, and 9 bases separated the two germline ends. The CDR3 DNA is TGTGCCAGCAGTTACTCGAGTTCGAGCTCCTACGAGCAGTACTTC. It is translated as CASSYSSSSSYEQYF.

This clonotype was seen a few times. The rearrangement joins TRBV6-6 to TRBJ2-7; D is perhaps TRBD1 (5 bases). Germline V gives CDR1 MNHNY, CDR2 SVGAGI (reference sequence). This CDR3 contains 14 residues. V was shortened by 2 bases and J by 3 bases, with 11 bases between the two germline ends. In DNA form, the CDR3 reads TGTGCCAGCAGTTACAAGGGGAACAACTACGAGCAGTACTTC. It specifies CASSYKGNNYEQYF.

This clonotype has just a few counts. The chain links TRBV6-2 or TRBV6-3 to TRBJ2-4, with 8 nucleotides matching TRBD2. The CDR3 covers 16 residues. CDR1 and CDR2 (germline): MNHEY, SVGEGT. The ends lost 6 bases at V and 0 bases at J; junction bases unmatched: 7. The CDR3 reads CASRTTGGPAKNIQYF. The CDR3 region has the DNA TGTGCCAGCAGAACGACGGGGGGGCCAGCCAAAAACATTCAGTACTTC.

This clonotype was seen many times. This chain joins TRBV6-1 and TRBJ2-1; D is unclear. CDR3 length: 16 residues. V shed 6 bases and J shed 6 bases, with 21 bases lying between them. Germline V gene sequence: CDR1 MNHNS, CDR2 SASEGT. The CDR3 here is CASRTPRSPVANEQFF. The CDR3 DNA is TGTGCCAGCAGAACACCAAGGAGTCCCGTCGCCAATGAGCAGTTCTTC.

The chain employs TRBV25-1 and TRBJ2-1; 7 bases fit TRBD1. With the DNA end fitting TRBJ2-7 better, the J assignment may be wrong. CDR1 and CDR2 (germline): MGHDK, SYGVNS. This CDR3 is built from 12 residues. The CDR3 is CASRGQVNEQYF. In DNA form, the CDR3 reads TGTGCCAGCAGAGGACAGGTCAACGAGCAGTACTTC.

This clonotype was found a few times. The rearrangement joins TRBV7-3 to TRBJ1-1; maybe TRBD1 (6 bases). Germline V CDR1 and CDR2: SGHTA, FQGTGA. Deletions cut 5 bases from V and 4 bases from J, with 14 bases between. This CDR3 is built from 14 residues. CDR3 region: CASSPSGRGTEAFF. DNA for the CDR3: TGTGCCAGCAGCCCCTCTGGCAGGGGCACTGAAGCTTTCTTT.

The J gene is TRBJ2-2, the V gene TRBV30, with 8 bases aligning to TRBD1. CDR1 is GTSNPN, CDR2 SVGIG, per germline (reference sequence). The CDR3 totals 16 residues. The V and J ends lost 0 bases and 5 bases, in that order; junction bases with no gene match: 8. The CDR3 protein is CAWSVERTGTTGELFF. CDR3 nucleotides: TGTGCCTGGAGTGTAGAACGGACAGGGACGACCGGGGAGCTGTTTTTT.